This T cell receptor (beta chain) was observed in a study of shared clonotypes between healthy human individuals. General study results and limits: On the whole, naive subsets had larger estimated richness than memory subsets had. Compared with clonotypes that all four donors shared, non-shared clonotypes had lower generation probabilities.

J gave up 7 bases and V 3 bases, and 8 bases lay outside the gene matches. This CDR3 has 14 residues. Germline CDR1 reads SGHTA; CDR2 reads FQGNSA. About this clone itself: Its antigen is currently unknown.

Roughly 210 ng DNA, about 28,000 T cell genomes, went into each sorted-subset replicate PCR. Original methodology: With immunoSEQ giving junction-only sequences and no quality scores, filtering differed. Assay: immunoSEQ multiplex PCR; the TCRdb copy retains only in-frame clones and omits some. The V and J calls and the clone size are those of that table, but D and trimming were determined from the DNA. The sample consists of millions of clones, approximately 93% of them appearing once. The sequence derives from a man between 18 and 29 years old in good health. Some clones in this sample may be carry-over from other donors' samples. V gene TRBV7-2 combines with J gene TRBJ2-5; 7 bases match TRBD1. Material for sequencing was naive CD4+ T cells from PBMCs. Documented subset: CD45RA+ positively selected. Here the CDR3 DNA reads TGTGCCAGCAGCTTTTCTGAGGGGGCGGTGACCCAGTACTTC. This gives the protein CASSFSEGAVTQYF. Full variable domain (rest looked up from reference TRBV7-2 and TRBJ2-5): GAGVSQSPSNKVTEKGKDVELRCDPISGHTALYWYRQSLGQGLEFLIYFQGNSAPDKSGLPSDRFSAERTGGSVSTLTIQRTQQEDSAVYLCASSFSEGAVTQYFGPGTRLLVL.